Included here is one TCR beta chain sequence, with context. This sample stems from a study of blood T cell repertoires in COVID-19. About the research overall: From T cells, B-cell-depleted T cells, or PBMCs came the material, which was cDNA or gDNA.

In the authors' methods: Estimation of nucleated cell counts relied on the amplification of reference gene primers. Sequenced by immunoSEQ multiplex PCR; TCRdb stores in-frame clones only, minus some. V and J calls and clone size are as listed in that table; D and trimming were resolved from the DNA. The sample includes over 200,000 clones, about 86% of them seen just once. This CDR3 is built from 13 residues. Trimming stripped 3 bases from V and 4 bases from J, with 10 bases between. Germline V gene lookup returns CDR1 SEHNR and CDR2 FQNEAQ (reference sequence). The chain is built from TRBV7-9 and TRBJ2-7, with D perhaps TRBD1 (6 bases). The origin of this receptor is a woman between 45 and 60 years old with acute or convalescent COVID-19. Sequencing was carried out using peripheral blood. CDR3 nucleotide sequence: TGTGCCAGCAGCTTCTGGACAGAGTACGAGCAGTACTTC. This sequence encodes CASSFWTEYEQYF.